The text below deals with one T cell receptor beta chain. What antigen it recognizes has not been identified. Base quality data are lacking; no much larger clone is found one base away. The entry originates in a study of blood T cell repertoires in COVID-19 (TCRdb year 2020). Background on the whole study: Samples from collaborators originated in the United States, Italy and Spain and spanned both the acute and convalescent phases of COVID-19. The material from the prospective study consisted of cDNA or gDNA derived from T cells, B-cell-depleted T cells, or PBMCs. Deeply sampled blood TCRbeta repertoires from subjects exposed to, actively infected with, or recovered from COVID-19 were included in the dataset. The repertoires were released in a freely available public database meant as a resource for research on the immune response to SARS-CoV-2. The samples were drawn from the first 160 participants of the ongoing ImmuneRACE study and from 950 to 1,500 subjects provided by 6 global collaborators. Nearly every sample came with metadata listing a de-identified subject ID, COVID-19 status, age in years and sex. Where HLA class I and class II types were available, the types were taken from metadata supplied by the sample provider, not from assay-based typing. What the work shows at the level of the full study, not this receptor alone: Clinical and demographic metadata were provided uncurated, with the amount varying by source and participant.

Enrolling through a virtual design, the prospective study's participants ranged in age from roughly 18 to 95 years and lived across approximately 25 United States geographic areas. In the prospective study, participants were assigned to cohorts based on the clinical history participants reported in a screening survey and a study questionnaire. Mobile phlebotomists in the prospective study collected whole blood, serum and a nasopharyngeal or oropharyngeal swab from every participant. Over an approximately 2-month period, participants in the prospective study had the option of providing additional blood draws and questionnaires. Before DNA extraction, prospective study blood samples were shipped either frozen or at room temperature. The immunoSEQ Assay, a bias-controlled multiplex PCR, was used to amplify TCRbeta CDR3 regions from genomic DNA. Per the authors' processing: The number of nucleated cells in each sample was estimated by amplification of reference gene primers within the assay. Sequence reads were collapsed and filtered to measure the absolute abundance of every unique TCRbeta CDR3 rearrangement. For each sample, productive Simpson clonality was calculated by taking the square root of Simpson's diversity index across productive rearrangements. TCRdb provides this immuneACCESS table in a form limited to in-frame rearrangements. Some clones are lacking; in checked studies, under half of them reflect an unresolved V gene, and why the rest are absent is not known. The D gene and trimming were derived from the DNA, and the V and J assignments and clone size from that table. The sample table holds about 240,000 clones, of which approximately 86% were seen once. The ten top clones hold 3.3% of the sample.

The CDR3 goes from the cysteine to the phenylalanine over 16 residues. This entry keeps only the CDR3 DNA: 48 bases, framed from base 1. Trimming leaves V shorter by 1 base and J shorter by 3 bases, with the junction holding 6 bases beyond the gene matches. From a lookup of the germline V gene, CDR1 and CDR2 are MGHRA and YSYEKL. This TCR came from a woman aged 40 to 50 with acute COVID-19. Sequencing was performed on PBMCs or T cells enriched from blood (not recorded which). This sequence uses TRBV4-1 and TRBJ1-1, with 9 bases aligning to TRBD1. Here is the DNA: TGCGCCAGCAGCCAAGGAGGTTGGGACAGGGACACTGAAGCTTTCTTT. Translation gives CASSQGGWDRDTEAFF.